The 5 T cell receptor beta chains reported below all come from one sample, sequenced in a study of shared clonotypes between healthy human individuals. Generated by immunoSEQ multiplex PCR, the TCRdb table keeps only in-frame clones and is missing some. The table has more than 450,000 clones, 60% to 85% seen once. The sequenced material came from PBMCs. These receptors were taken from a woman between 40 and 50 years old in good health. Some clones in this sample may be carry-over from other donors' samples.

This clone came up once. The rearrangement links TRBV30 to TRBJ2-1; 9 bases align to TRBD2. Germline V CDR1 and CDR2: GTSNPN, SVGIG (reference sequence). Trimming took 2 bases from V and 5 from J; bases not matched to a gene: 7. This CDR3 has 15 amino acids. The chain's CDR3 is CAWSLGTSPHNEQFF. The CDR3 DNA sequence: TGTGCCTGGAGTTTGGGGACTAGCCCACACAATGAGCAGTTCTTC.

V gene TRBV7-9 combines with J gene TRBJ2-1, with D possibly TRBD2 on 5 matching bases. V shed 6 bases and J shed 0 bases, with 12 bases lying between them. The CDR3 runs 15 residues. CDR1 is SEHNR, CDR2 FQNEAQ, per germline (reference sequence). The CDR3 spells CASSRTASSYNEQFF. In DNA, the CDR3 is TGTGCCAGCAGTCGGACTGCCAGCTCCTACAATGAGCAGTTCTTC.

The rearrangement links TRBV11-2 to TRBJ2-7; weak D call: TRBD1 (6 bases). This CDR3 region has 15 residues. The V end was cut by 0 bases, the J end by 3 bases, with 12 bases between. Germline lookup yields CDR1 SGHAT and CDR2 FQNNGV. CDR3 in amino acids: CASSLDSQGYYEQYF. CDR3 in DNA: TGTGCCAGCAGCTTAGATTCCCAGGGGTACTACGAGCAGTACTTC.

The J gene is TRBJ2-2, the V gene TRBV10-3; weak D call: TRBD2 (6 bases). The CDR3 contains 16 residues. V gave up 8 bases and J gave up 1 base, with 17 bases separating them. CDR1 ENHRY and CDR2 SYGVKD come from the germline V gene. CDR3 in DNA: TGTGCCATCGCCAGCACTGGAGCGGGGAACACCGGGGAGCTGTTTTTT. The encoded protein is CAIASTGAGNTGELFF.

This rearrangement joins TRBV4-1 to TRBJ1-6, with D perhaps matching TRBD1 (5 bases). The CDR3 runs 18 residues. V was pared by 0 bases and J by 8 bases, with 20 bases between. Looked up from germline, CDR1 is MGHRA and CDR2 is YSYEKL. The CDR3, as DNA: TGCGCCAGCAGCCAAGAAAGGGCAGGGTCACTTGGGGATTCACCCCTCCACTTT. Translating gives CASSQERAGSLGDSPLHF.